This T cell receptor beta chain stems from a study of cytomegalovirus exposure and HLA in healthy donors. Study background: Assignment to the Caucasian-associated ancestry cluster applied to approximately 79% of the 350 to 500 genotyped donors.

The study's findings and limits: A later analysis linked a missense DCLRE1C variant to TCR beta V- and J-gene trimming. It was reported in a later analysis that an Asian-associated ancestry cluster showed fewer N-insertions than the 666-donor mean.

The PCR had 60 Vbeta and 13 Jbeta primers. Here immunoSEQ multiplex PCR was the method, and the copy in TCRdb shows in-frame clones only, minus some. Seen here are 100,000 or so clones, just under 80% observed once, and the top ten hold about 5.3%. A remark on this clone: Its antigen is unknown.

This clonotype originated in a male donor in good health and CMV-seronegative. The source material was PBMCs.

The CDR3 region has the DNA TGTGCCTGGAGTGGGTCCATTTCGGGGGAGACCCAGTACTTC. This codes for CAWSGSISGETQYF. V and J are TRBV30 and TRBJ2-5; maybe TRBD2 (5 bases). CDR3 size: 14 residues. CDR1 is GTSNPN and CDR2 is SVGIG in the germline V gene (reference sequence). Deletions cut 1 base from V and 5 bases from J, with 14 bases between.